Listed here are 30 T cell receptor beta chains from one sample, sequenced in a study of CD8+CD57+ T cells in acquired aplastic anemia (dated by TCRdb to about 2018). Expansion of CD8+CD57+ cells had been shown by flow cytometry in the patients chosen for sequencing. Reads for this sample came from an Illumina HiSeq 2000. Genomic DNA was used as template for profiling of TCR beta VDJ combinations and CDR3 sequences. TCRdb reprocessed the public reads (quality trimming at Q25 with fastp, clone calling with MiXCR) and kept in-frame beta chains. Every CDR3 protein is listed once, alongside the most common genes and DNA of its rows. This sample is represented by under 350,000 distinct CDR3 sequences; 56% of them were singletons. Of the sample, around 1.2% is held by the ten largest clones. Sequencing was performed on sorted CD4+, CD8+, or CD8+CD57+ T cells (not recorded which) from PBMCs. The receptors shown here come from a human donor with aplastic anemia.

The chain combines TRBV5-1 with TRBJ2-4; TRBD1 matches at 7 bases. This CDR3 has 13 amino acids. V lost 1 base, J lost 8 bases, and 3 bases stayed unmatched. Germline values: CDR1 SGHRS, CDR2 YFSETQ. DNA for the CDR3: TGCGCCAGCAGCTTGACAGGGGAAGACATTCAGTACTTC. Translation gives CASSLTGEDIQYF.

This clonotype came up many times. CDR3 DNA: TGTGCCAGCAGCCTCACGAGTCAGCCCCAGCATTTT. This codes for CASSLTSQPQHF. V is TRBV28 and J is TRBJ1-5; the D is unclear. Between the trimmed V and J ends, which lost 6 bases and 6 bases, there was a span of 9 bases. The germline V gene encodes CDR1 MDHEN and CDR2 SYDVKM. CDR3 length equals 12 residues.

The V gene is TRBV20-1, the J gene TRBJ2-7; 9 nucleotides line up with TRBD1. The CDR3 length is 12 residues. The V gene's germline CDR1 is DFQATT and CDR2 SNEGSKA (reference sequence). J gave up 3 bases and V 6 bases, and 3 bases lay outside the gene matches. CDR3 coding DNA: TGCAGTGCAACGACAGGGGGCTACGAGCAGTACTTC. Translation gives CSATTGGYEQYF.

There are many counts of this clonotype. This sequence joins TRBV2 and TRBJ2-7, with D uncertain. V lost 8 bases and J 2 bases, leaving 7 bases between the germline ends. This CDR3 is 11 amino acids long. The germline gives CDR1 SNHLY, CDR2 FYNNEI. CDR3 loop: CASGLAYEQYF. The DNA of the CDR3 is TGTGCCAGCGGTCTTGCCTACGAGCAGTACTTC. Combining the CDR3 with reference TRBV2 and TRBJ2-7 gives the whole variable domain EPEVTQTPSHQVTQMGQEVILRCVPISNHLYFYWYRQILGQKVEFLVSFYNNEISEKSEIFDDQFSVERPDGSNFTLKIRSTKLEDSAMYFCASGLAYEQYFGPGTRLTVT.

The chain joins TRBV12-3 or TRBV12-4 to TRBJ1-1; perhaps TRBD1 as D (6 bases). V was shortened by 0 bases and J by 8 bases, with 19 bases between the two germline ends. This CDR3 has 16 amino acids. CDR3 DNA: TGTGCCAGCAGTTTAGCAAGGGGGTCCCAGCAAGCCGAAGCTTTCTTT. It encodes CASSLARGSQQAEAFF.

The chain uses TRBV6-1 and TRBJ1-2; D is possibly TRBD1 (6 bases). This CDR3 spans 17 amino acids. Per germline, CDR1 MNHNS and CDR2 SASEGT. V lost 3 bases and J lost 8, with 25 bases in between. The CDR3 here is CASSDPRGSETGQGYTF. The CDR3, as DNA: TGTGCCAGCAGTGACCCCAGGGGCTCGGAGACCGGACAGGGCTACACCTTC.

This clonotype was seen more than once but under ten times. The CDR3 nucleotides read TGTGCCAGCAGTGTCGGCCACGGAAACACCATATATTTT. Protein sequence: CASSVGHGNTIYF. The rearrangement links TRBV2 to TRBJ1-3; D is unclear. This CDR3 comprises 13 residues. The ends were cut back, 4 bases at V and 4 bases at J, with 8 bases in the middle. Germline V CDR1 and CDR2: SNHLY, FYNNEI.

A few counts support this clonotype. This chain connects TRBV7-6 to TRBJ2-2; a possible D gene is TRBD1 (5 bases). CDR3 length: 14 amino acids. Germline V gene sequence: CDR1 SGHVS, CDR2 FNYEAQ. Trimming pared 3 bases from V and 6 bases from J, leaving 11 bases between. The CDR3 loop is CASSFQGNAGELFF. In DNA, the CDR3 is TGTGCCAGCAGCTTCCAGGGAAACGCCGGGGAGCTGTTTTTT.

This clonotype was seen only a few times. This chain uses TRBV5-6 with TRBJ1-6, with 8 bases lining up with TRBD1. The V segment lost 4 bases and the J segment 7 bases; nucleotides outside the gene matches: 7. This CDR3 is 15 amino acids long. Germline V gives CDR1 SGHDT, CDR2 YYEEEE. Here the CDR3 reads CASSLPGQVNSPLHF. CDR3 sequence (DNA): TGTGCCAGCAGCCTACCGGGACAGGTCAATTCACCCCTCCACTTT.

V usage is TRBV7-2 and J usage is TRBJ1-2; 11 nucleotides line up with TRBD1. From germline, CDR1 is SGHTA and CDR2 FQGNSA. With V trimmed by 3 bases and J by 7 bases, 1 base remained unmatched. The CDR3 contains 13 residues. CDR3 in amino acids: CASSLDRGLGYTF. CDR3 coding DNA: TGTGCCAGCAGCTTGGACAGGGGGCTTGGCTACACCTTC. The entire variable domain, with the rest obtained from reference TRBV7-2 and TRBJ1-2, is as follows: GAGVSQSPSNKVTEKGKDVELRCDPISGHTALYWYRQSLGQGLEFLIYFQGNSAPDKSGLPSDRFSAERTGGSVSTLTIQRTQQEDSAVYLCASSLDRGLGYTFGSGTRLTVV.

This clonotype was seen once. This chain uses TRBV19 with TRBJ1-5; 7 positions agree with TRBD1. Germline V CDR1 and CDR2: LNHDA, SQIVND (reference sequence). CDR3 length equals 15 residues. J lost 5 bases, V lost 4 bases, and 8 bases had no gene match. The DNA of the CDR3 is TGTGCCAGTAGTAGAGGGACAGCGTTCCATCAGCCCCAGCATTTT. It codes for CASSRGTAFHQPQHF. The whole variable domain, filled in from reference TRBV19 and TRBJ1-5, reads DGGITQSPKYLFRKEGQNVTLSCEQNLNHDAMYWYRQDPGQGLRLIYYSQIVNDFQKGDIAEGYSVSREKKESFPLTVTSAQKNPTAFYLCASSRGTAFHQPQHFGDGTRLSIL.

This sequence joins TRBV20-1 and TRBJ2-2; 10 bases match TRBD2. The CDR3 is made up of 15 amino acids. The ends lost 6 bases at V and 5 bases at J; junction bases unmatched: 9. Germline V CDR1 and CDR2: DFQATT, SNEGSKA (reference sequence). The CDR3 spells CSAISGGLRTGELFF. In nucleotides, the CDR3 is TGCAGTGCCATTAGCGGGGGGTTGAGAACCGGGGAGCTGTTTTTT.

This chain joins TRBV18 and TRBJ1-2; 9 bases match TRBD1. V shed 2 bases and J 5 bases; nucleotides not matched to a gene: 9. The CDR3 spans 16 residues. CDR1 is KGHSH and CDR2 is LQKENI in the germline V gene. The CDR3 loop reads CASSPGGQGLEYGYTF. The CDR3 DNA sequence: TGTGCCAGCTCACCAGGGGGACAGGGCCTTGAGTATGGCTACACCTTC.

Concerning this clonotype itself: At one of its ends the junction is not consistent with the germline gene, which may arise from a read error. This chain joins TRBV19 and TRBJ1-6, with D unclear. Germline V CDR1 and CDR2: LNHDA, SQIVND (reference sequence). This CDR3 is built from 16 residues. In DNA form, the CDR3 reads TGTGCCAGTAGTATGCAAACGAGCTCCTATAGTTCACCCCCCCACTTT. This translates into CASSMQTSSYSSPPHF. The variable domain in full, completed from reference TRBV19 and TRBJ1-6, reads DGGITQSPKYLFRKEGQNVTLSCEQNLNHDAMYWYRQDPGQGLRLIYYSQIVNDFQKGDIAEGYSVSREKKESFPLTVTSAQKNPTAFYLCASSMQTSSYSSPPHFGNGTRLTVT.

V and J are TRBV14 and TRBJ2-5, with 7 bases matching TRBD2. The length of the CDR3 is 14 residues. Trimming removed 4 bases from V and 2 bases from J; junction bases left unmatched: 4. Germline-derived CDR1 and CDR2 are SGHDN and FVKESK. This CDR3 is CASSPRTRQETQYF. The DNA for the CDR3 is TGTGCCAGCAGCCCAAGGACTAGACAAGAGACCCAGTACTTC.

This clonotype was recorded many times. The chain uses TRBV6-5 and TRBJ1-2; D gene unclear. Trimming removed 3 bases from V and 2 bases from J, with 13 bases in between. The CDR3 covers 15 residues. The germline V gene has CDR1 MNHEY and CDR2 SVGAGI. CDR3 sequence reads: CASSYGSARNYGYTF. CDR3 coding DNA: TGTGCCAGCAGTTATGGCAGCGCGAGAAACTATGGCTACACCTTC.

This clonotype came up a few times. V is TRBV20-1 and J is TRBJ2-7; TRBD2 agrees at 7 bases. The CDR3 totals 15 residues. The germline gives CDR1 DFQATT, CDR2 SNEGSKA (reference sequence). V was pared by 0 bases and J by 3 bases, with 8 bases of the junction left unmatched. CDR3 nucleotides: TGCAGTGCTAGAGATGAGCAGCGGGATTTCTACGAGCAGTACTTC. Its translation is CSARDEQRDFYEQYF.

This clonotype turned up a few times. The gene calls are TRBV20-1 and TRBJ2-1; D may correspond to TRBD1 or TRBD2 (5 bases each). V was shortened by 2 bases and J by 4 bases, with 21 bases between the two germline ends. CDR3 length equals 17 residues. The germline gives CDR1 DFQATT, CDR2 SNEGSKA (reference sequence). The DNA of the CDR3 is TGCAGTGCTAGACGCAGGGAGTCTACGGGGTATTACAATGAGCAGTTCTTC. It translates to CSARRRESTGYYNEQFF.

The J gene is TRBJ2-3, the V gene TRBV2; 10 nucleotides line up with TRBD2. The CDR3 is 15 residues long. Germline V gene sequence: CDR1 SNHLY, CDR2 FYNNEI. V trimming: 7 bases; J trimming: 2 bases; junction bases outside the gene matches: 6. The CDR3 loop is CASTRTSGDTDTQYF. CDR3 DNA: TGTGCCAGCACCCGGACTAGCGGAGACACAGATACGCAGTATTTT.

There are many counts of this clonotype. V and J are TRBV5-1 and TRBJ2-5, with 9 bases identical to TRBD2. This CDR3 is 16 amino acids long. In germline, CDR1 is SGHRS, CDR2 YFSETQ. After removal of 1 base from V and 2 bases from J, the junction contained 6 bases not matched to a gene. CDR3 protein: CASSLNLAGRQETQYF. CDR3 coding DNA: TGCGCCAGCAGCTTGAATCTAGCGGGGAGGCAAGAGACCCAGTACTTC.

This clonotype turned up a few times. The conserved phenylalanine or tryptophan is not found at the CDR3 terminus, so this likely reflects a read error. The DNA is left out, because the CDR3 cannot be placed on it with certainty; the CDR3 is given as TCRdb lists it. The chain is built from TRBV12-5 and TRBJ2-7. The CDR3 sequence runs 10 residues, both termini included. Germline CDR1 reads LGHNT; CDR2 reads FRNRAP. This CDR3 reads CASGFPTIPS.

This clonotype was found a few times. The rearrangement joins TRBV20-1 to TRBJ1-5; the match to TRBD1 covers 7 bases. The germline CDR1 and CDR2 sequences are DFQATT and SNEGSKA (reference sequence). J was trimmed by 0 bases and V by 3 bases; bases with no gene match: 8. This CDR3 has 16 residues. In DNA, the CDR3 is TGCAGTGCTAGTAGCGGCAGGGGGGTTAGCAATCAGCCCCAGCATTTT. Protein sequence: CSASSGRGVSNQPQHF.

This clonotype turned up a few times. The rearrangement links TRBV20-1 to TRBJ1-6, with a tentative D call TRBD1 (5 bases). This CDR3 has 15 residues. The V end was cut by 6 bases, the J end by 7 bases, with 19 bases between. Germline V gives CDR1 DFQATT, CDR2 SNEGSKA (reference sequence). CDR3 residues: CSAFVPGTQNSPLHF. Here the CDR3 DNA reads TGCAGTGCCTTCGTTCCCGGGACCCAGAATTCACCCCTCCACTTT.

This sequence joins TRBV29-1 and TRBJ2-3, with a weak D call TRBD1 (5 bases). The CDR3 has 14 residues. Germline CDR1 reads SQVTM; CDR2 reads ANQGSEA. Trimming pared 1 base from V and 3 bases from J, leaving 11 bases between. The CDR3, as DNA: TGCAGCGTTGAAGCCCTCAGGGAAACAGATACGCAGTATTTT. This gives the protein CSVEALRETDTQYF.

Concerning this clonotype itself: One end of the junction does not line up with germline, which may come from a read error. This sequence joins TRBV25-1 and TRBJ2-2; D is perhaps TRBD2 (5 bases). CDR3 length: 14 amino acids. Germline lookup yields CDR1 MGHDK and CDR2 SYGVNS. CDR3 protein: CASSEDLNTGERFF. The CDR3 DNA sequence: TGCGCCAGCAGTGAAGACTTGAACACCGGGGAGCGGTTTTTT. Full variable domain (outside the CDR3, taken from reference TRBV25-1 and TRBJ2-2): EADIYQTPRYLVIGTGKKITLECSQTMGHDKMYWYQQDPGMELHLIHYSYGVNSTEKGDLSSESTVSRIRTEHFPLTLESARPSHTSQYLCASSEDLNTGERFFGEGSRLTVL.

The chain uses TRBV24-1 and TRBJ1-2; D is ambiguous. V was cut by 9 bases and J by 2 bases, with 15 bases left in between. CDR3 length: 14 amino acids. Germline V gene lookup returns CDR1 KGHDR and CDR2 SFDVKD. The CDR3 protein is CATREVYVNYGYTF. CDR3 nucleotide sequence: TGTGCCACCCGGGAGGTATACGTAAACTATGGCTACACCTTC.

This clonotype turned up a few times. The chain has TRBV6-6 and TRBJ2-7, with D tentatively TRBD1 or TRBD2 (6 bases each). V was clipped by 6 bases and J by 3 bases, with 9 bases between them. Germline V gene data show CDR1 as MNHNY and CDR2 as SVGAGI (reference sequence). The CDR3 sequence is 12 residues long. For the CDR3, the DNA is TGTGCCAGCAGGGGGGGCCTCTACGAGCAGTACTTC. The encoded protein is CASRGGLYEQYF.

This clonotype has only a few counts. This chain connects TRBV7-9 to TRBJ2-6; no definite D call. V gave up 3 bases and J gave up 4 bases, with 10 bases separating them. Germline lookup yields CDR1 SEHNR and CDR2 FQNEAQ (reference sequence). CDR3 size: 15 residues. The CDR3 DNA is TGTGCCAGCAGCTTCAAGCCGACGGGGGCCAACGTCCTGACTTTC. The encoded protein is CASSFKPTGANVLTF.

J is TRBJ2-1 and V is TRBV7-2; D unclear. Germline V gene data show CDR1 as SGHTA and CDR2 as FQGNSA. V dropped 3 bases and J dropped 9 bases, with 12 bases sitting between them. The CDR3 totals 13 residues. The CDR3 coding sequence is TGTGCCAGCAGCTTCCCACCGGGTAGTGAGCAGTTCTTC. Residues: CASSFPPGSEQFF. Variable domain in full (rest from reference TRBV7-2 and TRBJ2-1): GAGVSQSPSNKVTEKGKDVELRCDPISGHTALYWYRQSLGQGLEFLIYFQGNSAPDKSGLPSDRFSAERTGGSVSTLTIQRTQQEDSAVYLCASSFPPGSEQFFGPGTRLTVL.

The chain employs TRBV7-2 and TRBJ1-6; D remains unclear. The CDR3 extends over 14 amino acids. Deletions cut 5 bases from V and 9 bases from J, with 14 bases between. Germline CDR1 is SGHTA and CDR2 is FQGNSA. This CDR3 is CASSIRKETSPLHF. The DNA of the CDR3 is TGTGCCAGCAGCATAAGAAAGGAAACTTCACCCCTCCACTTT.